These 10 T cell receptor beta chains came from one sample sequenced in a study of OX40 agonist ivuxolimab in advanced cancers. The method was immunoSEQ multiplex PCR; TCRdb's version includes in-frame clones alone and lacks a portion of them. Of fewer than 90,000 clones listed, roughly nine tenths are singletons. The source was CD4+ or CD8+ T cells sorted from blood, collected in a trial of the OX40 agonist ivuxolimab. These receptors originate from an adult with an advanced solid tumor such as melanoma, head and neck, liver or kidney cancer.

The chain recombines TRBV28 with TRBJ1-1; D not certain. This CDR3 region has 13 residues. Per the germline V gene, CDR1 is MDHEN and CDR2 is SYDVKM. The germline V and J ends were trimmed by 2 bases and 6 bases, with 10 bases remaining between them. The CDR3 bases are TGTGCCAGCAGTTTACTACCAGTCCCTGAAGCTTTCTTT. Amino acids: CASSLLPVPEAFF. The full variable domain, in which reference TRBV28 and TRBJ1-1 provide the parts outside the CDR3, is DVKVTQSSRYLVKRTGEKVFLECVQDMDHENMFWYRQDPGLGLRLIYFSYDVKMKEKGDIPEGYSVSREKKERFSLILESASTNQTSMYLCASSLLPVPEAFFGQGTRLTVV.

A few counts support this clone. The CDR3 protein is CASSWVVAGELFF. The CDR3 DNA sequence: TGTGCCAGTAGTTGGGTGGTGGCCGGGGAGCTGTTTTTT. The chain employs TRBV19 and TRBJ2-2; unclear D gene. The ends were cut back, 5 bases at V and 6 bases at J, with 10 bases in the middle. This CDR3 is built from 13 residues. CDR1 and CDR2 from the germline V gene are LNHDA and SQIVND (reference sequence).

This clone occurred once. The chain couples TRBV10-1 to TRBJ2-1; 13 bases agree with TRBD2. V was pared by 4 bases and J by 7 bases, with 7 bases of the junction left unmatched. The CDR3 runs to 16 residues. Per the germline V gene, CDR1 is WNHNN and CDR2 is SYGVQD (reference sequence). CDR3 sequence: CASSGTSGGAQNEQFF. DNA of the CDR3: TGCGCCAGCAGTGGTACTAGCGGGGGGGCCCAGAATGAGCAGTTCTTC.

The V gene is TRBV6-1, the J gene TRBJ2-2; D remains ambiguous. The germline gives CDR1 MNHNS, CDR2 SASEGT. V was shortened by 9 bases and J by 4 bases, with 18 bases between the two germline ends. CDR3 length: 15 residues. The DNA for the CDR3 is TGTGCCAGAAGTAGTAGGGTTGCTGGCACCGGGGAGCTGTTTTTT. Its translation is CARSSRVAGTGELFF.

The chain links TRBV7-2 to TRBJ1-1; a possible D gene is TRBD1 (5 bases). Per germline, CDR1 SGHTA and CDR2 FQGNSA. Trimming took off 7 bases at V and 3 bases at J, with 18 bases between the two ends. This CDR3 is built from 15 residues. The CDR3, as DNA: TGTGCCAGCATCCCTTCTCGGGCAGGGTACACTGAAGCTTTCTTT. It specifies CASIPSRAGYTEAFF.

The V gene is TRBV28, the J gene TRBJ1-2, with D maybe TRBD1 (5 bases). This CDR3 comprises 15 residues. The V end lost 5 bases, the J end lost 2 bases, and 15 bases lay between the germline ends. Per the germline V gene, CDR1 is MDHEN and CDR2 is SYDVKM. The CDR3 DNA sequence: TGTGCCAGCAGTCTCCGACAGCGAGGAAACTATGGCTACACCTTC. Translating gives CASSLRQRGNYGYTF.

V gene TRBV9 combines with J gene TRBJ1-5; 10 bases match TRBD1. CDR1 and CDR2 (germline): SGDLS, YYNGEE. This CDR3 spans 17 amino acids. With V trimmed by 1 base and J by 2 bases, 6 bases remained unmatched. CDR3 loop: CASSVPRTGGGNQPQHF. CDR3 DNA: TGTGCCAGCAGCGTACCCCGGACAGGGGGGGGCAATCAGCCCCAGCATTTT.

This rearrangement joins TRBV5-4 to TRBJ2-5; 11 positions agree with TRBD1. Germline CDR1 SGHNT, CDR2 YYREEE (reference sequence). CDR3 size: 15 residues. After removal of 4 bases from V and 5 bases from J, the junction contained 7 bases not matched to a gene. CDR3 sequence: CASSRQRTGGETQYF. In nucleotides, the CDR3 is TGTGCCAGCAGCCGACAGAGGACAGGGGGCGAGACCCAGTACTTC.

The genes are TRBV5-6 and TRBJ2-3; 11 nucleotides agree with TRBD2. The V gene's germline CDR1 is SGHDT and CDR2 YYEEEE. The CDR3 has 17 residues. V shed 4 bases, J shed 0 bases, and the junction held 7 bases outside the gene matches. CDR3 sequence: CASSVLTSGGSTDTQYF. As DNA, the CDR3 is TGTGCCAGCAGCGTACTTACTAGCGGGGGCAGCACAGATACGCAGTATTTT.

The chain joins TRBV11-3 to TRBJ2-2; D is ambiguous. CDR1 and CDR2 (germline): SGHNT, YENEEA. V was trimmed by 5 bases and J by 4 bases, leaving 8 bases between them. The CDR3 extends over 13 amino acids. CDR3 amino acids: CASSDRGTGELFF. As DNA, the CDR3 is TGTGCCAGCAGCGACCGTGGCACCGGGGAGCTGTTTTTT.